This TCR beta chain came from a study of T cells in Graves' hyperthyroidism and ophthalmopathy. Findings and limits, study-wide: The authors' 13 V-J model separated ophthalmopathy from stable hyperthyroidism.

Germline CDR1 and CDR2: SGDLS and YYNGEE. Trimming took off 3 bases at V and 2 bases at J, with 9 bases between the two ends. CDR3 length: 14 residues. The sample holds many counts of this clonotype. What it recognizes is unknown. The TCR beta CDR3 regions underwent amplification using RNA transcripts as the source. The HTBI set primed first-round TCR CDR3 RT-PCR. TCRdb re-derived calls from the multiplex PCR reads in MiXCR, one entry per CDR3 protein. Among around 290,000 distinct CDR3 sequences listed, 10% to 15% were seen once. Participants, patients aged 18 to 65, had newly diagnosed hyperthyroidism with a duration under 2 months. Uncontrolled infection, other autoimmune disease, pregnancy or lactation excluded patients. It was approximately 9.7 ml of fresh peripheral blood that supplied the PBMCs.

The chain combines TRBV9 with TRBJ1-3; D call uncertain. Source material: blood. This sequence originates from a woman in her 30s with Graves' hyperthyroidism that later progressed to Graves' ophthalmopathy. The CDR3: CASSADRPGNTIYF. The CDR3 region has the DNA TGTGCCAGCAGCGCTGACCGGCCTGGAAACACCATATATTTT.